A single sample is the source of the 15 T cell receptor beta chains below, sequenced in a study of shared clonotypes between healthy human individuals. Here immunoSEQ multiplex PCR was the method, and the copy in TCRdb shows in-frame clones only, minus some. In the table there are approximately 980,000 clones, 70% to 85% of which are singletons. Sequencing was carried out using memory CD4+ T cells sorted from blood. Subset indicated: CD45RA-negative fraction. These receptors were collected from a man in his late teens or twenties in good health.

Points on this clone: Other DNA sequences within the sample encode an identical CDR3. V usage is TRBV2 and J usage is TRBJ2-6; D is unresolved. The germline gives CDR1 SNHLY, CDR2 FYNNEI. Trimming removed 6 bases at V and 3 bases at J, with 6 bases between. The CDR3 totals 13 residues. This CDR3 reads CASRGSGANVLTF. CDR3 sequence (DNA): TGTGCCAGCAGGGGAAGTGGGGCCAACGTCCTGACTTTC.

CDR3 nucleotides: TGTGCCAGCAGCGGCCCGGGCGCTAGCGGGGTCCCCGGGGAGCTGTTTTTT. Protein sequence: CASSGPGASGVPGELFF. V and J are TRBV2 and TRBJ2-2; TRBD2 agrees at 9 bases. The CDR3 totals 17 residues. Germline V gene lookup returns CDR1 SNHLY and CDR2 FYNNEI. After removal of 6 bases from V and 6 bases from J, the junction contained 14 bases not matched to a gene.

This clone has ten or more counts. Distinct nucleotide sequences in the sample also encode this CDR3. The chain combines TRBV30 with TRBJ1-1; 7 bases line up with TRBD1. Germline CDR1 GTSNPN, CDR2 SVGIG (reference sequence). The trim removed 1 base at V and 4 bases at J, leaving 0 bases unmatched. The CDR3 length is 12 residues. The CDR3 coding sequence is TGTGCCTGGAGTGACAGGGGCACTGAAGCTTTCTTT. This encodes CAWSDRGTEAFF.

V is TRBV11-2 and J is TRBJ2-1; D remains unclear. CDR1 and CDR2 from the germline V gene are SGHAT and FQNNGV. CDR3 length: 14 amino acids. V lost 0 bases to trimming and J lost 9 bases, with 12 bases between them. The CDR3 protein is CASSLDAAYGEQFF. Here the CDR3 DNA reads TGTGCCAGCAGCTTAGATGCGGCGTACGGTGAGCAGTTCTTC.

The chain employs TRBV27 and TRBJ2-7; D is possibly TRBD2 (5 bases). The V end was cut by 6 bases, the J end by 7 bases, with 16 bases between. Per germline, CDR1 MNHEY and CDR2 SMNVEV (reference sequence). This CDR3 comprises 13 residues. The CDR3 protein is CASRPAGRGEQYF. CDR3 bases: TGTGCCAGCAGGCCCGCGGGCAGAGGGGAGCAGTACTTC.

This clone was picked up a small number of times. The gene calls are TRBV5-1 and TRBJ1-1; perhaps TRBD1 as D (5 bases). Germline CDR1 reads SGHRS; CDR2 reads YFSETQ. Trimming left V 5 bases short and J 1 base short, with 9 bases between. The CDR3 is 13 residues long. DNA for the CDR3: TGCGCCAGCAGAAAGACAGCGAACACTGAAGCTTTCTTT. As protein: CASRKTANTEAFF.

The chain carries TRBV15 and TRBJ1-2; D gene unclear. The germline gives CDR1 LNHNV, CDR2 YYDKDF (reference sequence). The CDR3 is 18 residues long. V was trimmed by 4 bases and J by 4 bases, leaving 25 bases between them. The CDR3 DNA sequence: TGTGCCACCAGCATTTCCCCTTGGACCCTTAATAGTACCTATGGCTACACCTTC. Its protein is CATSISPWTLNSTYGYTF.

This clone was observed a handful of times. The rearrangement joins TRBV15 to TRBJ1-2, with 7 bases matching TRBD1. J lost 8 bases, V lost 0 bases, and 6 bases had no gene match. This CDR3 is 14 amino acids long. Germline CDR1 LNHNV, CDR2 YYDKDF (reference sequence). The CDR3: CATSRDPGGGGYTF. CDR3 bases: TGTGCCACCAGCAGAGATCCAGGGGGAGGCGGCTACACCTTC.

This clone has a handful of counts. This sequence may be a read error, since a much larger clone differs from it by one base. The sample contains more than one DNA sequence encoding this CDR3. The chain has TRBV7-9 and TRBJ1-1, with unresolved D. CDR1 SEHNR and CDR2 FQNEAQ come from the germline V gene (reference sequence). Trimming removed 0 bases at V and 1 base at J, with 3 bases between. The CDR3 runs 13 residues. The DNA of the CDR3 is TGTGCCAGCAGCTTAGCAGGGAACACTGAAGCTTTCTTT. This codes for CASSLAGNTEAFF. The whole variable domain, remainder taken from reference TRBV7-9 and TRBJ1-1, is DTGVSQNPRHKITKRGQNVTFRCDPISEHNRLYWYRQTLGQGPEFLTYFQNEAQLEKSRLLSDRFSAERPKGSFSTLEIQRTEQGDSAMYLCASSLAGNTEAFFGQGTRLTVV.

This clone was counted only a few times. The J gene is TRBJ1-2, the V gene TRBV30; 7 positions match TRBD1. In germline, CDR1 is GTSNPN, CDR2 SVGIG (reference sequence). J lost 0 bases, V lost 4 bases, and 5 bases had no gene match. The CDR3 length is 14 residues. CDR3: CAWKRQGANYGYTF. The CDR3 DNA follows: TGTGCCTGGAAGCGTCAGGGGGCTAACTATGGCTACACCTTC.

The rearrangement links TRBV4-1 to TRBJ1-6, with D hard to call. This CDR3 is 14 amino acids long. Trimming pared 2 bases from V and 5 bases from J, leaving 7 bases between. Germline values: CDR1 MGHRA, CDR2 YSYEKL. This chain's CDR3 is CASSQRSDNSPLHF. The CDR3 DNA is TGCGCCAGCAGCCAAAGGTCGGATAATTCACCCCTCCACTTT.

This clone was seen at least ten times. This chain links TRBV5-6 with TRBJ2-2, with D unclear. V lost 2 bases to trimming and J lost 3 bases, with 8 bases between them. This CDR3 has 14 amino acids. The germline CDR1 and CDR2 sequences are SGHDT and YYEEEE. This CDR3 reads CASSFFGDTGELFF. CDR3 in DNA: TGTGCCAGCAGCTTCTTTGGGGACACCGGGGAGCTGTTTTTT.

As for this clone: The sample has other DNA sequences that encode this CDR3 too. The chain carries TRBV7-9 and TRBJ2-5, with 8 nucleotides matching TRBD2. The germline gives CDR1 SEHNR, CDR2 FQNEAQ (reference sequence). The CDR3 extends over 15 amino acids. The trim removed 3 bases at V and 1 base at J, leaving 4 bases unmatched. The DNA for the CDR3 is TGTGCCAGCAGCTTGAGACTAGCGACCCAAGAGACCCAGTACTTC. Amino acid sequence: CASSLRLATQETQYF.

Regarding this clone: This sample includes further DNA sequences coding for the same CDR3. V gene TRBV11-2 combines with J gene TRBJ2-7; 7 bases agree with TRBD2. Germline-derived CDR1 and CDR2 are SGHAT and FQNNGV. The CDR3 loop spans 15 amino acids. V was clipped by 1 base and J by 1 base; unmatched bases: 4. CDR3 amino acids: CASSLVAGESYEQYF. The CDR3 region has the DNA TGTGCCAGCAGCTTAGTGGCGGGAGAATCCTACGAGCAGTACTTC.

This clone was seen a single time. The rearrangement links TRBV7-9 to TRBJ1-3, with D possibly TRBD1 on 5 matching bases. With 3 bases removed from V and 6 bases from J, the gap between germline ends came to 9 bases. Germline values: CDR1 SEHNR, CDR2 FQNEAQ (reference sequence). The CDR3 sequence is 13 residues long. The CDR3 reads CASSLADTNTIYF. CDR3 sequence (DNA): TGTGCCAGCAGCTTGGCGGACACAAACACCATATATTTT. Variable domain in full (rest from reference TRBV7-9 and TRBJ1-3): DTGVSQNPRHKITKRGQNVTFRCDPISEHNRLYWYRQTLGQGPEFLTYFQNEAQLEKSRLLSDRFSAERPKGSFSTLEIQRTEQGDSAMYLCASSLADTNTIYFGEGSWLTVV.